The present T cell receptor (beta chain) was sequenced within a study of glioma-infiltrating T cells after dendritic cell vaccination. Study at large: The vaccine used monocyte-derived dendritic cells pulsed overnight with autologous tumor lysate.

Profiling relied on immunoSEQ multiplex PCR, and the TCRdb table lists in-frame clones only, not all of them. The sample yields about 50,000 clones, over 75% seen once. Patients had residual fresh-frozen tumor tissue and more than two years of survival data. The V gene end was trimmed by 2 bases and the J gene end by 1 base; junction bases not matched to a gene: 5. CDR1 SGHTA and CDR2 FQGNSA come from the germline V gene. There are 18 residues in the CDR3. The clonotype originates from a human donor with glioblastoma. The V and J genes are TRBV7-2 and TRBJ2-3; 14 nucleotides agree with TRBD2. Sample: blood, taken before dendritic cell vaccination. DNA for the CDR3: TGTGCCAGCAGCTTAATGACTAGCGGGGGGGCCGGCACAGATACGCAGTATTTT. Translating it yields CASSLMTSGGAGTDTQYF.